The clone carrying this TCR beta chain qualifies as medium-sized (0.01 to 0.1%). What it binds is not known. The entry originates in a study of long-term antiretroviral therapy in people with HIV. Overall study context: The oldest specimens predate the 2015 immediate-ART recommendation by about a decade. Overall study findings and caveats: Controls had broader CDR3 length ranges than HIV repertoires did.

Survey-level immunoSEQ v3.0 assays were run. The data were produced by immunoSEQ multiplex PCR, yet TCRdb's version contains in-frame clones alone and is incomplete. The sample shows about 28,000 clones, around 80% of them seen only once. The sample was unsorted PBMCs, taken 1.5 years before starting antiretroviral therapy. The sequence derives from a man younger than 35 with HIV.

The CDR3 sequence: CASSVRDHQETQYF. The CDR3 nucleotides read TGTGCCAGCAGCGTCCGGGACCACCAAGAGACCCAGTACTTC. V usage is TRBV2 and J usage is TRBJ2-5; either TRBD1 or TRBD2 may supply D (5 bases each). The CDR3 is 14 residues long. V dropped 6 bases and J dropped 0 bases, with 11 bases sitting between them. Per the germline V gene, CDR1 is SNHLY and CDR2 is FYNNEI.